The sequence of this T cell receptor (beta chain) was determined in a study of blood T cell repertoires in COVID-19 (dated by TCRdb to the early 2020s). Regarding the complete study: The collaborator samples originated in the United States, Italy and Spain and spanned the acute and convalescent phases of COVID-19. The samples were drawn from the first 160 participants of the ongoing ImmuneRACE study and from 950 to 1,500 subjects provided by 6 global collaborators. The material from the prospective study consisted of cDNA or gDNA derived from T cells, B-cell-depleted T cells, or PBMCs. Where HLA class I and class II types were available, the types were taken from metadata supplied by the sample provider, not from assay-based typing. The repertoires were released in a freely available public database intended as a resource for research on the immune response to SARS-CoV-2. A de-identified subject ID, COVID-19 status, age in years and sex were almost always included in the sample metadata. The dataset comprised deeply sampled blood TCRbeta repertoires from subjects exposed to, actively infected with, or recovered from COVID-19. Overall results and qualifications from the work: How much clinical and demographic metadata was included differed by source and by participant, and the metadata was provided uncurated.

TCRbeta CDR3 regions were amplified from genomic DNA using the immunoSEQ Assay, a bias-controlled multiplex PCR. The paper's processing steps were these. The number of nucleated cells in each sample was estimated by amplification of reference gene primers within the assay. Sequence reads were collapsed and filtered to measure the absolute abundance of every unique TCRbeta CDR3 rearrangement. For each sample, productive Simpson clonality was calculated by taking the square root of Simpson's diversity index across productive rearrangements. TCRdb retrieved this table from immuneACCESS and kept in-frame rearrangements only. Not all clones are present; in checked studies, unresolved V genes account for under half, and no reason is known for the remainder. D and trimming were read from the DNA, whereas the V and J calls and clone size are those reported in that table. The table for this sample lists 100,000 to 150,000 clones; around 74% of them were counted only once. Jointly, the top ten make up about 5.5% of the sample.

At one collaborating source in Seattle, patients were enrolled during active infection and were followed longitudinally through the course of disease. Whole blood was collected in K2EDTA tubes by collaborating institutions according to the institutions' own protocols. For TCRbeta analysis, collaborators shipped samples in one of three forms: frozen whole blood, isolated PBMCs, or DNA extracted from either of those sample types. This clone was counted between two and nine times. This clone's antigen is unknown. No per-base quality is available; no much larger clone lies one base away. CDR1 is given as SGHNT and CDR2 as YYREEE, both from the germline V gene (reference sequence). Trimming at the junction amounts to 2 bases on V and 2 bases on J, and the germline ends lie 4 bases apart. The CDR3 holds 13 amino acids from the cysteine to the phenylalanine. Only the CDR3 region is kept as DNA, spanning 39 bases read in frame from base 1.

This sequence originates from a man older than 75 with COVID-19, enrolled during active disease. Sequenced: peripheral blood. This sequence uses TRBV5-4 and TRBJ1-4; too little of a D gene remains to name it. The DNA sequence is TGTGCCAGCAGCTTCAATACTAATGAAAAACTGTTTTTT. This encodes CASSFNTNEKLFF.